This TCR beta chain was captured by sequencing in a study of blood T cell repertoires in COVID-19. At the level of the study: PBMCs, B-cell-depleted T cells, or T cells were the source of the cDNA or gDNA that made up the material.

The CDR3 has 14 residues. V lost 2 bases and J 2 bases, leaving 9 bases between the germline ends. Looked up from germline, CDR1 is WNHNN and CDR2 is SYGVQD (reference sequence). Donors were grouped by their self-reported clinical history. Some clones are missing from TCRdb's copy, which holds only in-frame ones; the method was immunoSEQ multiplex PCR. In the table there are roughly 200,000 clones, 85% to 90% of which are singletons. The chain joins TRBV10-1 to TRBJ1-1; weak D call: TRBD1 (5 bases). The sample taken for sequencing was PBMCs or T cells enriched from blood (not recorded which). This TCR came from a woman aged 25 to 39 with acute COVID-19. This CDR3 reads CASSEAGTNTEAFF. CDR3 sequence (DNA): TGCGCCAGCAGTGAGGCTGGGACTAACACTGAAGCTTTCTTT.